These 14 T cell receptor beta chains originate from one sample sequenced in a study of blood T cells in healthy people across ages (dated by TCRdb to about 2015). The library was obtained by 5' RACE. A second PCR of 7 to 11 cycles was performed with a sample-barcoded 5' primer and a J-beta primer mix. TCRdb handled the public reads itself, with Q25 trimming in fastp and clone calling in MiXCR, and kept productive beta chains. Each record represents a unique CDR3 protein, reported with the most common genes and DNA among its rows. This sample gives some 1,800,000 distinct CDR3 sequences in total; approximately 39% of them show up just once. The ten largest account for more than 20% of the sample. The sequenced sample was blood. Source of these receptors: a human donor in good health.

This clonotype was counted ten times or more. The chain employs TRBV12-3 or TRBV12-4 and TRBJ1-2; D not resolved. V dropped 1 base and J dropped 3 bases, with 6 bases sitting between them. There are 13 residues in the CDR3. For the CDR3, the DNA is TGTGCCAGCAGTTTAGAGGGCGACTATGGCTACACCTTC. Residues: CASSLEGDYGYTF.

The CDR3 bases are TGCGCCAGCAGCCAAGAGGTGTCTGGGGCCAACGTCCTGACTTTC. Translating gives CASSQEVSGANVLTF. The chain has TRBV4-3 and TRBJ2-6; D remains unclear. Trimming left V 0 bases short and J 1 base short, with 4 bases between. There are 15 residues in the CDR3. Germline V gene sequence: CDR1 LGHNA, CDR2 YSLEER.

The rearrangement joins TRBV5-1 to TRBJ1-1; possibly TRBD1 for D (6 bases). CDR3 size: 14 residues. V lost 4 bases, J lost 1 base, and 11 bases lay in between. Germline lookup yields CDR1 SGHRS and CDR2 YFSETQ. Here the CDR3 reads CASSILTGNTEAFF. As DNA, the CDR3 is TGCGCCAGCAGCATCTTGACAGGGAACACTGAAGCTTTCTTT.

The table lists this clonotype with many counts. The V and J genes are TRBV5-6 and TRBJ2-1, with a tentative D call TRBD1 (5 bases). The CDR3 loop spans 16 amino acids. CDR1 and CDR2 (germline): SGHDT, YYEEEE. Trimming left V 2 bases short and J 9 bases short, with 21 bases between. The chain's CDR3 is CASSFYRGSQSGEQFF. The CDR3 region has the DNA TGTGCCAGCAGCTTTTATAGGGGTTCGCAGTCTGGTGAGCAGTTCTTC.

This clonotype has just a few counts. The genes are TRBV20-1 and TRBJ1-5; 8 bases are shared with TRBD1. The ends lost 6 bases at V and 2 bases at J; junction bases unmatched: 0. The CDR3 extends over 12 amino acids. Germline loops: CDR1 DFQATT, CDR2 SNEGSKA (reference sequence). The CDR3: CSAGQGNQPQHF. CDR3 DNA: TGCAGTGCGGGACAGGGCAATCAGCCCCAGCATTTT.

Turning to this clonotype: A clone one base away is much larger, so this may be a read error. This chain uses TRBV20-1 with TRBJ1-1, with D possibly being TRBD1 (5 bases). The CDR3 loop spans 14 amino acids. CDR1 DFQATT and CDR2 SNEGSKA come from the germline V gene (reference sequence). Here the CDR3 reads CSVRVGGEAAEAFF. DNA for the CDR3: TGCAGTGTTAGAGTTGGGGGGGAAGCGGCTGAAGCTTTCTTT.

The chain links TRBV3-1 to TRBJ2-5; 7 bases are a match to TRBD2. Germline lookup yields CDR1 LGHDT and CDR2 YNNKEL (reference sequence). Losses at the gene ends were 2 bases for V and 5 bases for J; bases not matched to a gene: 2. CDR3 length equals 13 residues. CDR3 coding DNA: TGTGCCAGCAGCCAATACGGGGGGGAGACCCAGTACTTC. As protein: CASSQYGGETQYF.

The gene calls are TRBV5-1 and TRBJ2-1; D ambiguous. The CDR3 spans 14 residues. V was trimmed by 0 bases and J by 3 bases, leaving 7 bases between them. Germline CDR1 and CDR2: SGHRS and YFSETQ. Here the CDR3 DNA reads TGCGCCAGCAGCTTGGTGCCTGACTACAATGAGCAGTTCTTC. Its protein product is CASSLVPDYNEQFF.

V gene TRBV20-1 combines with J gene TRBJ2-2; no clear D gene. CDR1 and CDR2 from the germline V gene are DFQATT and SNEGSKA (reference sequence). V dropped 4 bases and J dropped 5 bases, with 5 bases sitting between them. The length of the CDR3 is 11 residues. The CDR3 nucleotides are TGCAGTGCTAAAGGAACCGGGGAGCTGTTTTTT. Translating gives CSAKGTGELFF.

The V call is TRBV7-2, the J call TRBJ2-1, with no clear D. Trimming removed 5 bases from V and 5 bases from J, with 16 bases in between. CDR1 and CDR2 from the germline V gene are SGHTA and FQGNSA. The CDR3 consists of 15 residues. Written as DNA, the CDR3 is TGTGCCAGCAGCCTCGATGTGGCAGGTAACAATGAGCAGTTCTTC. This gives the protein CASSLDVAGNNEQFF.

This clonotype was seen only a few times. The chain uses TRBV7-2 and TRBJ1-4; D gene uncertain. V shed 1 base and J shed 2 bases, with 14 bases lying between them. The CDR3 covers 17 residues. Per germline, CDR1 SGHTA and CDR2 FQGNSA. This CDR3 reads CASSLVRHWNTNEKLFF. The CDR3 DNA reads as TGTGCCAGCAGCTTAGTCCGTCATTGGAATACTAATGAAAAACTGTTTTTT.

This clonotype was found a few times. V and J are TRBV7-9 and TRBJ1-2, with TRBD1 as a possible D gene (5 bases). With 5 bases removed from V and 6 bases from J, the gap between germline ends came to 13 bases. The CDR3 is made up of 13 amino acids. Germline CDR1 is SEHNR and CDR2 is FQNEAQ (reference sequence). In DNA, the CDR3 is TGTGCCAGCAGCCCGAGGACAAGTAATGGCTACACCTTC. It encodes CASSPRTSNGYTF. Based on the CDR3 plus reference TRBV7-9 and TRBJ1-2, the full variable domain is DTGVSQNPRHKITKRGQNVTFRCDPISEHNRLYWYRQTLGQGPEFLTYFQNEAQLEKSRLLSDRFSAERPKGSFSTLEIQRTEQGDSAMYLCASSPRTSNGYTFGSGTRLTVV.

The genes are TRBV24-1 and TRBJ1-2, with D unclear. The CDR3 runs 14 residues. Trimming stripped 1 base from V and 8 bases from J, with 13 bases between. Germline values: CDR1 KGHDR, CDR2 SFDVKD. The CDR3 is CATSDFGYSRGYTF. As DNA, the CDR3 is TGTGCCACCAGTGATTTTGGGTATAGTCGGGGCTACACCTTC.

In its sample, this clonotype was seen a few times. V usage is TRBV10-3 and J usage is TRBJ1-4; D is ambiguous. The CDR3 covers 13 residues. Germline V gene lookup returns CDR1 ENHRY and CDR2 SYGVKD. The V end lost 4 bases, the J end lost 6 bases, and 9 bases lay between the germline ends. The CDR3 region is CAISGREDEKLFF. The CDR3 region has the DNA TGTGCCATCAGTGGACGGGAGGATGAAAAACTGTTTTTT.